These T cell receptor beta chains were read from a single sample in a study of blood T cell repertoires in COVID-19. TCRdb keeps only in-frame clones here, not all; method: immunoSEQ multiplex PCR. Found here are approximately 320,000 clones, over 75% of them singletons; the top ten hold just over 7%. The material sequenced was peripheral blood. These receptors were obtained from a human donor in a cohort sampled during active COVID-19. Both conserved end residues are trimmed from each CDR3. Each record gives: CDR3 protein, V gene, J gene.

CDR3aa: ATSRANRGAEAF
v_gene: TRBV15
j_gene: TRBJ1-1

CDR3aa: ASSPSGRSTDTQY
v_gene: TRBV3-1/TRBV3-2
j_gene: TRBJ2-3

CDR3aa: ASSPQRTGVDSPLH
v_gene: TRBV18
j_gene: TRBJ1-6

CDR3aa: ASSLMAGALGSDTQY
v_gene: TRBV5-1
j_gene: TRBJ2-3

CDR3aa: ASSKQGTDEQF
v_gene: TRBV11-3
j_gene: TRBJ2-1

CDR3aa: SVAGIYGYT
v_gene: TRBV29-1
j_gene: TRBJ1-2

CDR3aa: ASSFPSTVADTQY
v_gene: TRBV28
j_gene: TRBJ2-3

CDR3aa: ASSPTGNLIMGAEAF
v_gene: TRBV7-9
j_gene: TRBJ1-1

CDR3aa: ASGNADTQY
v_gene: TRBV4-1
j_gene: TRBJ2-3

CDR3aa: TSSRTLGTSGGRGDTQY
v_gene: TRBV1
j_gene: TRBJ2-3

CDR3aa: ATSWGLNTEAF
v_gene: TRBV2
j_gene: TRBJ1-1

CDR3aa: ASSFGQHNSPLH
v_gene: TRBV6-5
j_gene: TRBJ1-6

CDR3aa: ASNVQGGYNEQF
v_gene: TRBV27
j_gene: TRBJ2-1

CDR3aa: ASSLVRSGSSSYNSPLH
v_gene: TRBV5-6
j_gene: TRBJ1-6

CDR3aa: ASSARLNTEAF
v_gene: TRBV3-1/TRBV3-2
j_gene: TRBJ1-1

CDR3aa: ASSLVMDSGGWEQF
v_gene: TRBV11-2
j_gene: TRBJ2-1

CDR3aa: ASNRLQNTEAF
v_gene: TRBV2
j_gene: TRBJ1-1

CDR3aa: ASSQVGSSSAKNIQY
v_gene: TRBV3-1/TRBV3-2
j_gene: TRBJ2-4